A single sample is the source of the 29 T cell receptor beta chains below, sequenced in a study of monozygotic twins with cystic fibrosis. TCRdb's copy holds only in-frame clones and misses some; the assay was immunoSEQ multiplex PCR. The profile shows roughly 10,000 clones, approximately 99.4% of them singletons. What was sequenced was blood. These receptors all stem from a young man with cystic fibrosis.

V usage is TRBV29-1 and J usage is TRBJ1-2, with D uncertain. Per germline, CDR1 SQVTM and CDR2 ANQGSEA. CDR3 size: 12 residues. Trimming cost V 3 bases and J 0 bases, with 5 bases left between them. CDR3 residues: CSVERSNYGYTF. The DNA for the CDR3 is TGCAGCGTTGAGCGCTCTAACTATGGCTACACCTTC.

J is TRBJ2-1 and V is TRBV5-1; D is undetermined. CDR3 length: 12 residues. The germline CDR1 and CDR2 sequences are SGHRS and YFSETQ. The V end was cut by 4 bases, the J end by 7 bases, with 9 bases between. CDR3 nucleotide sequence: TGCGCCAGCAGCCCCAATTTAAATGAGCAGTTCTTC. Translated: CASSPNLNEQFF.

The chain recombines TRBV30 with TRBJ1-6; perhaps TRBD1 as D (6 bases). Germline V lookup: CDR1 GTSNPN, CDR2 SVGIG (reference sequence). Trimming cost V 1 base and J 0 bases, with 10 bases left between them. The CDR3 has 16 residues. The CDR3, as DNA: TGTGCCTGGAGTGACAGGGAGAGCTCCTATAATTCACCCCTCCACTTT. This codes for CAWSDRESSYNSPLHF.

This chain joins TRBV6-4 and TRBJ2-1, with D possibly called TRBD1 or TRBD2 (6 bases each). Trimming stripped 5 bases from V and 6 bases from J, with 14 bases between. The CDR3 has 14 residues. Per germline, CDR1 MRHNA and CDR2 SNTAGT. The CDR3 DNA sequence: TGTGCCAGCAGTCTGGGGGGCTCGTTCAATGAGCAGTTCTTC. Amino acids: CASSLGGSFNEQFF.

The chain combines TRBV11-1 with TRBJ1-2; perhaps TRBD1 as D (5 bases). V lost 3 bases to trimming and J lost 2 bases, with 10 bases between them. The CDR3 is made up of 14 amino acids. Germline V gene lookup returns CDR1 SGHAT and CDR2 FQDESV (reference sequence). The CDR3 loop is CASSFSDSNYGYTF. The CDR3 nucleotides read TGTGCCAGCAGCTTCTCCGACAGCAACTATGGCTACACCTTC.

The chain employs TRBV7-9 and TRBJ2-7; TRBD1 is a possible D gene (6 bases). The length of the CDR3 is 12 residues. Per germline, CDR1 SEHNR and CDR2 FQNEAQ (reference sequence). V was pared by 5 bases and J by 7 bases, with 12 bases between. The CDR3 sequence is CASSTLGQEQYF. The CDR3 DNA reads as TGTGCCAGCAGCACCCTTGGACAGGAGCAGTACTTC.

This chain uses TRBV11-2 with TRBJ2-7, with 10 bases that match TRBD2. The CDR3 extends over 18 amino acids. V lost 5 bases and J lost 4; bases outside the gene matches: 17. Germline V gene lookup returns CDR1 SGHAT and CDR2 FQNNGV. The chain's CDR3 is CASSPGRLAGVMAYEQYF. DNA for the CDR3: TGTGCCAGCAGCCCGGGTAGGCTAGCGGGGGTGATGGCGTACGAGCAGTACTTC.

The V call is TRBV5-4, the J call TRBJ1-4; TRBD1 is a possible D gene (5 bases). In germline, CDR1 is SGHNT, CDR2 YYREEE (reference sequence). V gave up 2 bases and J gave up 4 bases, with 12 bases separating them. The CDR3 is made up of 15 amino acids. For the CDR3, the DNA is TGTGCCAGCAGCTTTAAGGGGACGGGTAATGAAAAACTGTTTTTT. Its protein product is CASSFKGTGNEKLFF.

V and J are TRBV27 and TRBJ2-7, with TRBD1 identical over 9 bases. The CDR3 sequence is 15 residues long. The J segment lost 2 bases and the V segment lost 3 bases, leaving 5 bases of the junction unmatched. Germline lookup yields CDR1 MNHEY and CDR2 SMNVEV (reference sequence). The CDR3 sequence: CASSFGQGSTYEQYF. The CDR3 nucleotides are TGTGCCAGCAGTTTCGGACAGGGGAGTACCTACGAGCAGTACTTC.

This chain connects TRBV6-1 to TRBJ1-1, with D maybe TRBD1 (5 bases). From germline, CDR1 is MNHNS and CDR2 SASEGT. The CDR3 spans 15 residues. Trimming cost V 5 bases and J 6 bases, with 19 bases left between them. The CDR3 sequence: CASSSRASPQAEAFF. Here the CDR3 DNA reads TGTGCCAGCAGTTCCAGGGCCTCGCCGCAGGCTGAAGCTTTCTTT.

The rearrangement links TRBV7-2 to TRBJ1-1; tentative D call: TRBD1 (5 bases). The V end lost 4 bases, the J end lost 1 base, and 13 bases lay between the germline ends. Per germline, CDR1 SGHTA and CDR2 FQGNSA. The CDR3 runs 15 residues. The CDR3 sequence: CASSSFVGPNTEAFF. CDR3 DNA sequence: TGTGCCAGCAGCTCTTTCGTGGGACCGAACACTGAAGCTTTCTTT.

The V call is TRBV18, the J call TRBJ1-1, with no clear D. The CDR3 loop spans 15 amino acids. The V end lost 1 base, the J end lost 5 bases, and 14 bases lay between the germline ends. Germline V gene sequence: CDR1 KGHSH, CDR2 LQKENI. CDR3 sequence: CASSPRGVKGTEAFF. Written as DNA, the CDR3 is TGTGCCAGCTCACCACGGGGTGTGAAAGGGACTGAAGCTTTCTTT.

This chain joins TRBV5-6 and TRBJ1-1; D remains unclear. CDR3 length: 15 amino acids. The V end lost 1 base, the J end lost 0 bases, and 10 bases lay between the germline ends. Looked up from germline, CDR1 is SGHDT and CDR2 is YYEEEE. The CDR3 nucleotides are TGTGCCAGCAGCTTGCCAGGCGCGATGAACACTGAAGCTTTCTTT. Amino acids: CASSLPGAMNTEAFF.

The rearrangement joins TRBV18 to TRBJ1-2; D call uncertain. The germline CDR1 and CDR2 sequences are KGHSH and LQKENI. The CDR3 consists of 16 residues. V was trimmed by 3 bases and J by 7 bases, leaving 21 bases between them. CDR3 in amino acids: CASSPTGSDSPLGYTF. In DNA, the CDR3 is TGTGCCAGCTCACCGACCGGGTCAGACTCTCCCCTTGGCTACACCTTC.

This clone has just one count. The chain has TRBV7-2 and TRBJ1-1; no reliable D call. Trimming removed 2 bases at V and 11 bases at J, with 18 bases between. Germline values: CDR1 SGHTA, CDR2 FQGNSA. The CDR3 is 14 residues long. CDR3 coding DNA: TGTGCCAGCAGCTTATATTCGTCAGTAAACACCGCTTTCTTT. Residues: CASSLYSSVNTAFF.

This chain joins TRBV6-5 and TRBJ1-1; 9 positions match TRBD1. Germline V gene lookup returns CDR1 MNHEY and CDR2 SVGAGI. V lost 5 bases and J lost 6; bases outside the gene matches: 10. The CDR3 is 15 amino acids. CDR3 sequence: CASSPPGTGTAEAFF. The CDR3, as DNA: TGTGCCAGCAGTCCCCCCGGGACAGGGACCGCTGAAGCTTTCTTT.

The chain couples TRBV10-2 to TRBJ2-3, with 9 nucleotides matching TRBD2. This CDR3 spans 16 amino acids. Losses at the gene ends were 6 bases for V and 4 bases for J; bases not matched to a gene: 11. Germline assignment: CDR1 WSHSY and CDR2 SAAADI. The DNA of the CDR3 is TGCGCCAGCAGCGCCCCTCGATCTAGCGGGGCAGATACGCAGTATTTT. This encodes CASSAPRSSGADTQYF.

The chain combines TRBV5-1 with TRBJ2-1, with TRBD1 matching 8 bases. The CDR3 spans 14 residues. The V gene end was trimmed by 0 bases and the J gene end by 6 bases; junction bases not matched to a gene: 2. The V gene's germline CDR1 is SGHRS and CDR2 YFSETQ. CDR3 region: CASSLGQGFNEQFF. The CDR3 DNA is TGCGCCAGCAGCTTGGGACAGGGGTTCAATGAGCAGTTCTTC.

The V gene is TRBV15, the J gene TRBJ1-2; perhaps TRBD1 as D (6 bases). The V gene's germline CDR1 is LNHNV and CDR2 YYDKDF (reference sequence). The CDR3 extends over 13 amino acids. V lost 3 bases to trimming and J lost 7 bases, with 12 bases between them. The DNA for the CDR3 is TGTGCCACCAGCAGGGGCAGGGGAGGTGGCTACACCTTC. Amino acid sequence: CATSRGRGGGYTF.

This chain links TRBV30 with TRBJ1-2; TRBD1 matches at 9 bases. Germline V gene sequence: CDR1 GTSNPN, CDR2 SVGIG (reference sequence). J was trimmed by 4 bases and V by 0 bases; bases with no gene match: 0. The CDR3 extends over 13 amino acids. CDR3 in DNA: TGTGCCTGGAGTGTACAGGGGGCCTATGGCTACACCTTC. It specifies CAWSVQGAYGYTF.

V is TRBV7-2 and J is TRBJ1-5, with D unclear. The CDR3 is 13 amino acids. CDR1 and CDR2 from the germline V gene are SGHTA and FQGNSA. Trimming pared 3 bases from V and 5 bases from J, leaving 8 bases between. CDR3 sequence: CASSLSFDQPQHF. In DNA form, the CDR3 reads TGTGCCAGCAGCTTGTCCTTTGATCAGCCCCAGCATTTT. Drawing the rest from reference TRBV7-2 and TRBJ1-5, the complete variable domain is GAGVSQSPSNKVTEKGKDVELRCDPISGHTALYWYRQSLGQGLEFLIYFQGNSAPDKSGLPSDRFSAERTGGSVSTLTIQRTQQEDSAVYLCASSLSFDQPQHFGDGTRLSIL.

This chain's CDR3 is CASSLWDPATNEKLFF. The CDR3 nucleotides are TGCGCCAGCAGCCTTTGGGACCCTGCAACTAATGAAAAACTGTTTTTT. The V and J genes are TRBV5-1 and TRBJ1-4, with a weak D call TRBD1 (5 bases). CDR1 and CDR2 from the germline V gene are SGHRS and YFSETQ. The CDR3 totals 16 residues. The V end lost 4 bases, the J end lost 0 bases, and 13 bases lay between the germline ends.

On this clone itself: It is unclear where the CDR3 begins or ends on the DNA, so no DNA is shown, and the CDR3 is as TCRdb lists it. V and J are TRBV12-1 and TRBJ2-7; TRBD2 reflects the table's D call only, with no check against the DNA. TRBV12-1 is noted as a pseudogene. The CDR3 is made up of 20 amino acids, end residues included. This CDR3 is CASSFGFGTSGPRDGYEQYF.

J is TRBJ2-3 and V is TRBV29-1; TRBD1 matches 8 bases. This CDR3 region has 14 residues. Germline CDR1 SQVTM, CDR2 ANQGSEA. The trim removed 7 bases at V and 2 bases at J, leaving 8 bases unmatched. CDR3 region: CSAAGTGDTDTQYF. The CDR3 nucleotides read TGCAGCGCCGCGGGGACAGGAGACACAGATACGCAGTATTTT.

The chain recombines TRBV6-5 with TRBJ2-3, with D perhaps being TRBD1 or TRBD2 (6 bases each). CDR1 and CDR2 from the germline V gene are MNHEY and SVGAGI. V gave up 5 bases and J gave up 4 bases, with 16 bases separating them. The CDR3 runs to 15 residues. CDR3 nucleotides: TGTGCCAGCAGTCCCAACGAGGGGGGATCAGATACGCAGTATTTT. It translates to CASSPNEGGSDTQYF.

The V call is TRBV18, the J call TRBJ1-2, with a possible D match to TRBD1 (6 bases). Germline loops: CDR1 KGHSH, CDR2 LQKENI. The V end lost 2 bases, the J end lost 4 bases, and 11 bases lay between the germline ends. The CDR3 extends over 14 amino acids. The chain's CDR3 is CASSPSGAGYGYTF. The CDR3 coding sequence is TGTGCCAGCTCACCATCGGGGGCCGGCTATGGCTACACCTTC.

V usage is TRBV5-5 and J usage is TRBJ2-1, with TRBD1 identical over 11 bases. The J segment lost 2 bases and the V segment lost 4 bases, leaving 2 bases of the junction unmatched. The germline V gene has CDR1 SGHKS and CDR2 YYEKEE (reference sequence). The CDR3 sequence is 15 residues long. The CDR3 nucleotides read TGTGCCAGCAGCCCGGGACAGGGGGCCTACAATGAGCAGTTCTTC. It is translated as CASSPGQGAYNEQFF.

This chain uses TRBV19 with TRBJ1-1; TRBD1 is a possible D gene (5 bases). Germline values: CDR1 LNHDA, CDR2 SQIVND (reference sequence). The CDR3 loop spans 15 amino acids. With 2 bases removed from V and 3 bases from J, the gap between germline ends came to 13 bases. The CDR3 DNA is TGTGCCAGTAGTATAAATTGGGGCAGGGACACTGAAGCTTTCTTT. Its translation: CASSINWGRDTEAFF.

The V call is TRBV4-3, the J call TRBJ1-2; 7 nucleotides line up with TRBD1. V lost 3 bases and J lost 4; bases outside the gene matches: 5. This CDR3 is 14 amino acids long. Germline values: CDR1 LGHNA, CDR2 YSLEER. The CDR3 DNA follows: TGCGCCAGCAGCCAGGCTGGGACAGCCTATGGCTACACCTTC. Protein: CASSQAGTAYGYTF.